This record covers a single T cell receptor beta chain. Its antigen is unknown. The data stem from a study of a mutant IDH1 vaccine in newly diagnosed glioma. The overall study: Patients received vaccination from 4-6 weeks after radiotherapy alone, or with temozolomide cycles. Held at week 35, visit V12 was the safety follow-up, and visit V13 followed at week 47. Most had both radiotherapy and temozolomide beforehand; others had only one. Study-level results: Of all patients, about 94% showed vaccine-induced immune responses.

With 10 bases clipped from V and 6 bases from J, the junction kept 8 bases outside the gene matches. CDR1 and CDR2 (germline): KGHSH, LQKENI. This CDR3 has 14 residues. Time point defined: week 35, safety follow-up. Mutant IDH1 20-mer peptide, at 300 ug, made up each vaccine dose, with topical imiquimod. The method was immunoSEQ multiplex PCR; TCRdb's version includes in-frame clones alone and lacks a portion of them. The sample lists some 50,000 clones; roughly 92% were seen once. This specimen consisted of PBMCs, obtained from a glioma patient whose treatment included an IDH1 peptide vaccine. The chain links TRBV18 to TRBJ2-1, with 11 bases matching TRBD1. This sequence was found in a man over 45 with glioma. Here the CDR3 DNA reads TGTGCCACCCTCACCGGGACAGGGGGCAATGAGCAGTTCTTC. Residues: CATLTGTGGNEQFF.